The 32 T cell receptor beta chains presented below share a single source sample, sequenced in a study of beta chain features in type 1 diabetes (dated by TCRdb to the late 2010s). Study-wide conclusions, independent of this receptor: A moderate but significant shortening of TCRB CDR3 length was observed in type 1 diabetes patients in all four CD4+ subsets.

Their antigens remain unidentified. The library relied on the immunoSEQ multiplex PCR assay. The entire amount of isolated RNA was reverse transcribed using the High Capacity cDNA Reverse Transcription Kit, so the sequenced TCRB transcripts were expressed ones. Sourced from immuneACCESS, this table was stored by TCRdb with only in-frame sequences that have V and J called. A share of the clones is absent; for the studies checked, an unresolved V gene accounts for under half, and the remainder has no known explanation. Within this sample are a few hundred thousand clones, with over 11% of them counted one time only. The top ten clones comprise 0.017% of the sample. Sequencing input: naive CD4+ T cells from blood. The sample's cell subset or site label, decoded: true naive CD4+ T cells. Receptors were obtained from a man younger than 45 with type 1 diabetes.

This clone was picked up a small number of times. This sequence joins TRBV15 and TRBJ1-5, with D perhaps TRBD1 (6 bases). Per the germline V gene, CDR1 is LNHNV and CDR2 is YYDKDF (reference sequence). The CDR3 is 12 residues long. The V end was cut by 10 bases, the J end by 4 bases, with 11 bases between. The CDR3 sequence is CAIGTPNQPQHF. The CDR3, as DNA: TGTGCCATCGGGACACCGAATCAGCCCCAGCATTTT.

The V call is TRBV2, the J call TRBJ2-7; 10 positions match TRBD1. The CDR3 runs to 14 residues. V shed 4 bases and J 4 bases; nucleotides not matched to a gene: 4. Germline V gene lookup returns CDR1 SNHLY and CDR2 FYNNEI. CDR3 in DNA: TGTGCCAGCAGTGGGACAGGGGGAACTTACGAGCAGTACTTC. Translating it yields CASSGTGGTYEQYF.

V and J are TRBV5-4 and TRBJ2-7; a possible D gene is TRBD2 (5 bases). The CDR3 is 15 amino acids. Trimming cost V 7 bases and J 0 bases, with 17 bases left between them. The germline V gene encodes CDR1 SGHNT and CDR2 YYREEE (reference sequence). As DNA, the CDR3 is TGTGCCAGCGCCGGAGGCTTAGCCAACTCCTACGAGCAGTACTTC. Protein: CASAGGLANSYEQYF.

A note on this clone: Other DNA variants within this sample encode the same CDR3. This chain joins TRBV9 and TRBJ2-3; no clear D. V was pared by 3 bases and J by 3 bases, with 5 bases between. The CDR3 runs 12 residues. Germline V gene data show CDR1 as SGDLS and CDR2 as YYNGEE. CDR3 loop: CASSAGTDTQYF. Written as DNA, the CDR3 is TGTGCCAGCAGCGCCGGGACAGATACGCAGTATTTT.

The CDR3 loop is CASSSQGASSYEQYF. CDR3 coding DNA: TGTGCCAGCAGTTCTCAAGGGGCGAGCTCCTACGAGCAGTACTTC. V gene TRBV28 combines with J gene TRBJ2-7, with TRBD1 as a possible D gene (5 bases). V lost 4 bases and J 0 bases, leaving 13 bases between the germline ends. The V gene's germline CDR1 is MDHEN and CDR2 SYDVKM. The CDR3 consists of 15 residues.

The CDR3 DNA is TGTGCCAGCAGCCCAGGCTGGAACACTGAAGCTTTCTTT. It yields the protein CASSPGWNTEAFF. The rearrangement joins TRBV7-9 to TRBJ1-1; D call uncertain. Germline CDR1 is SEHNR and CDR2 is FQNEAQ (reference sequence). The CDR3 extends over 13 amino acids. The V and J ends lost 5 bases and 1 base respectively, with 8 bases between them.

This clone was seen a handful of times. This chain joins TRBV7-2 and TRBJ2-3; tentatively, D is TRBD2 (5 bases). Trimming took off 0 bases at V and 3 bases at J, with 7 bases between the two ends. This CDR3 has 14 residues. From germline, CDR1 is SGHTA and CDR2 FQGNSA. The CDR3 protein is CASSLAPGTDTQYF. The CDR3 region has the DNA TGTGCCAGCAGCTTAGCGCCGGGGACAGATACGCAGTATTTT.

V gene TRBV18 combines with J gene TRBJ2-1; 11 bases match TRBD2. Germline trimming cut 2 bases from V and 9 bases from J; bases unmatched to any gene: 12. The germline V gene encodes CDR1 KGHSH and CDR2 LQKENI. There are 17 residues in the CDR3. Here the CDR3 reads CASSPRAVAGGPPEQFF. DNA for the CDR3: TGTGCCAGCTCACCAAGGGCGGTAGCGGGAGGGCCGCCTGAGCAGTTCTTC. Variable domain in full (rest from reference TRBV18 and TRBJ2-1): NAGVMQNPRHLVRRRGQEARLRCSPMKGHSHVYWYRQLPEEGLKFMVYLQKENIIDESGMPKERFSAEFPKEGPSILRIQQVVRGDSAAYFCASSPRAVAGGPPEQFFGPGTRLTVL.

This sequence joins TRBV28 and TRBJ2-7; tentatively, D is TRBD2 (6 bases). CDR3 length equals 12 residues. Per the germline V gene, CDR1 is MDHEN and CDR2 is SYDVKM. V dropped 11 bases and J dropped 3 bases, with 14 bases sitting between them. Here the CDR3 reads CAVGGSGYEQYF. The CDR3 DNA reads TGTGCCGTCGGGGGTAGCGGCTACGAGCAGTACTTC.

This clone was seen only a few times. The gene calls are TRBV2 and TRBJ1-2, with 9 bases fitting TRBD1. Germline CDR1 SNHLY, CDR2 FYNNEI. The CDR3 is 14 residues long. Losses at the gene ends were 9 bases for V and 4 bases for J; bases not matched to a gene: 9. The DNA of the CDR3 is TGTGCCAGAGGGGGACAGGGACCTTTCTATGGCTACACCTTC. This sequence encodes CARGGQGPFYGYTF.

This clone was found a few times. The chain recombines TRBV28 with TRBJ1-1; 7 bases match TRBD1. This CDR3 is built from 15 residues. Looked up from germline, CDR1 is MDHEN and CDR2 is SYDVKM. J was trimmed by 5 bases and V by 5 bases; bases with no gene match: 11. The DNA of the CDR3 is TGTGCCAGCAGTCCCGCTGACAGGGTTGGGACTGAAGCTTTCTTT. Amino acids: CASSPADRVGTEAFF.

This clone has just a few counts. The J gene is TRBJ2-3, the V gene TRBV28, with D hard to call. The germline gives CDR1 MDHEN, CDR2 SYDVKM. The CDR3 has 16 residues. The V end was cut by 7 bases, the J end by 4 bases, with 21 bases between. The CDR3 region has the DNA TGTGCCAGCAAACTTTCCCTCTCCACAGCACCAGATACGCAGTATTTT. The encoded protein is CASKLSLSTAPDTQYF.

This clone appeared a few times. The chain is built from TRBV29-1 and TRBJ2-3; TRBD2 aligns across 10 bases. This CDR3 has 14 residues. Trimming removed 3 bases from V and 4 bases from J; junction bases left unmatched: 4. In germline, CDR1 is SQVTM, CDR2 ANQGSEA. For the CDR3, the DNA is TGCAGCGTTGATTCTAGCGGGAGTTCAGATACGCAGTATTTT. This translates into CSVDSSGSSDTQYF.

The V gene is TRBV5-1, the J gene TRBJ2-2; weak D call: TRBD1 (5 bases). The V and J ends lost 4 bases and 0 bases respectively, with 13 bases between them. From germline, CDR1 is SGHRS and CDR2 YFSETQ. CDR3 size: 16 residues. The chain's CDR3 is CASSETRQTNTGELFF. In nucleotides, the CDR3 is TGCGCCAGCAGCGAAACAAGACAGACGAACACCGGGGAGCTGTTTTTT. Drawing the rest from reference TRBV5-1 and TRBJ2-2, the complete variable domain is KAGVTQTPRYLIKTRGQQVTLSCSPISGHRSVSWYQQTPGQGLQFLFEYFSETQRNKGNFPGRFSGRQFSNSRSEMNVSTLELGDSALYLCASSETRQTNTGELFFGEGSRLTVL.

Notes on this clone: Other DNA sequences from this sample encode an identical CDR3 as well. The genes are TRBV7-2 and TRBJ2-7; possible D gene TRBD1, 5 bases. Trimming removed 6 bases from V and 1 base from J, with 10 bases in between. The CDR3 totals 13 residues. From germline, CDR1 is SGHTA and CDR2 FQGNSA. This chain's CDR3 is CASSRDRSYEQYF. The CDR3 nucleotides are TGTGCCAGCAGTCGAGACAGATCCTACGAGCAGTACTTC.

There are a few counts of this clone. The gene calls are TRBV28 and TRBJ2-1; 9 bases are shared with TRBD1. This CDR3 has 15 residues. CDR1 MDHEN and CDR2 SYDVKM come from the germline V gene. V shed 6 bases and J 7 bases; nucleotides not matched to a gene: 10. The CDR3 bases are TGTGCCAGCAGCACCCCGACAGGGGGAAGGAATGAGCAGTTCTTC. It is translated as CASSTPTGGRNEQFF.

This clone was detected only a few times. The chain is built from TRBV5-1 and TRBJ2-3, with TRBD1 matching over 8 bases. This CDR3 spans 15 amino acids. In germline, CDR1 is SGHRS, CDR2 YFSETQ. V shed 4 bases and J 6 bases; nucleotides not matched to a gene: 10. DNA of the CDR3: TGCGCCAGCAGCATAGGACAGGGCACAAGGGATACGCAGTATTTT. The encoded protein is CASSIGQGTRDTQYF. Combining the CDR3 with reference TRBV5-1 and TRBJ2-3 gives the whole variable domain KAGVTQTPRYLIKTRGQQVTLSCSPISGHRSVSWYQQTPGQGLQFLFEYFSETQRNKGNFPGRFSGRQFSNSRSEMNVSTLELGDSALYLCASSIGQGTRDTQYFGPGTRLTVL.

As concerns this clone: Other DNA sequences of this sample code for an identical CDR3. This chain uses TRBV7-9 with TRBJ2-7, with 10 bases that match TRBD2. The CDR3 length is 15 residues. V shed 5 bases and J 2 bases; nucleotides not matched to a gene: 6. In germline, CDR1 is SEHNR, CDR2 FQNEAQ (reference sequence). The CDR3 reads CASSPSGRGAYEQYF. DNA of the CDR3: TGTGCCAGCAGCCCTAGCGGGAGAGGTGCCTACGAGCAGTACTTC.

The V and J genes are TRBV19 and TRBJ1-1; 8 bases agree with TRBD1. The CDR3 length is 17 residues. Germline-derived CDR1 and CDR2 are LNHDA and SQIVND (reference sequence). Germline trimming cut 3 bases from V and 1 base from J; bases unmatched to any gene: 10. The CDR3 DNA follows: TGTGCCAGTAGTATTCAGGGGGCGCGATCCTCGAACACTGAAGCTTTCTTT. Translation: CASSIQGARSSNTEAFF.

This chain connects TRBV7-9 to TRBJ1-5; TRBD1 matches at 10 bases. Germline lookup yields CDR1 SEHNR and CDR2 FQNEAQ (reference sequence). The CDR3 is 14 residues long. V trimming: 4 bases; J trimming: 7 bases; junction bases outside the gene matches: 4. The CDR3 reads CASSSDRGQQPQHF. The CDR3 nucleotides read TGTGCCAGCAGCTCCGACAGGGGGCAACAGCCCCAGCATTTT.

This clone was detected a few times. This chain links TRBV7-8 with TRBJ1-1; perhaps TRBD1 as D (5 bases). The CDR3 totals 13 residues. V lost 0 bases to trimming and J lost 7 bases, with 9 bases between them. The V gene's germline CDR1 is SGHVS and CDR2 FQNEAQ. CDR3 nucleotide sequence: TGTGCCAGCAGCTTAGCAGGGGAAAGTGAAGCTTTCTTT. Translation gives CASSLAGESEAFF.

The V call is TRBV6-5, the J call TRBJ1-4, with 7 bases identical to TRBD1. Losses at the gene ends were 4 bases for V and 11 bases for J; bases not matched to a gene: 16. This CDR3 region has 16 residues. Looked up from germline, CDR1 is MNHEY and CDR2 is SVGAGI. CDR3 DNA sequence: TGTGCCAGCAGTTCGAAACGTGACAGGGCCATGAGGAAACTGTTTTTT. It encodes CASSSKRDRAMRKLFF.

The J gene is TRBJ1-5, the V gene TRBV5-1, with 7 bases matching TRBD1. J lost 5 bases, V lost 0 bases, and 5 bases had no gene match. The CDR3 has 15 residues. Germline lookup yields CDR1 SGHRS and CDR2 YFSETQ. The CDR3 sequence: CASSLGPQGDQPQHF. The CDR3 DNA reads as TGCGCCAGCAGCTTGGGCCCCCAGGGGGATCAGCCCCAGCATTTT.

The chain links TRBV2 to TRBJ2-2; D uncertain. This CDR3 contains 12 residues. V was trimmed by 6 bases and J by 6 bases, leaving 8 bases between them. Germline-derived CDR1 and CDR2 are SNHLY and FYNNEI. The chain's CDR3 is CASRRSAGELFF. The CDR3 coding sequence is TGTGCCAGCAGACGGTCTGCCGGGGAGCTGTTTTTT.

V is TRBV28 and J is TRBJ2-1; D not resolved. CDR1 is MDHEN and CDR2 is SYDVKM in the germline V gene. This CDR3 has 11 amino acids. V gave up 8 bases and J gave up 4 bases, with 6 bases separating them. CDR3 sequence (DNA): TGTGCCAGCCAACTTTACAATGAGCAGTTCTTC. The encoded protein is CASQLYNEQFF.

This chain connects TRBV7-2 to TRBJ2-1, with 11 bases aligning to TRBD2. The germline gives CDR1 SGHTA, CDR2 FQGNSA. CDR3 size: 15 residues. V lost 5 bases, J lost 8 bases, and 8 bases stayed unmatched. CDR3 loop: CASSPRLAGGYEQFF. The CDR3 nucleotides read TGTGCCAGCAGCCCTCGGTTAGCGGGAGGGTATGAGCAGTTCTTC.

The chain combines TRBV5-1 with TRBJ2-1; D perhaps matches TRBD1 (7 bases). In germline, CDR1 is SGHRS, CDR2 YFSETQ. V lost 4 bases, J lost 10 bases, and 15 bases lay in between. The CDR3 has 13 residues. CDR3 amino acids: CASSPGRGEEQFF. The CDR3 coding sequence is TGCGCCAGCAGCCCCGGCAGGGGGGAGGAGCAGTTCTTC.

The rearrangement links TRBV4-2 to TRBJ2-1, with D tentatively TRBD2 (7 bases). Germline V CDR1 and CDR2: LGHNA, YNFKEQ. This CDR3 spans 15 amino acids. Trimming took 6 bases from V and 7 from J, leaving 19 bases between them. The chain's CDR3 is CASRGGQGSRNEQFF. CDR3 nucleotide sequence: TGTGCCAGCAGGGGGGGGCAGGGGTCGAGGAATGAGCAGTTCTTC.

The CDR3, as DNA: TGTGCCAGCAGAAGCAGGGGGGCCCAGCATTTT. This gives the protein CASRSRGAQHF. The J gene is TRBJ1-5, the V gene TRBV28, with 7 positions matching TRBD1. The CDR3 is made up of 11 amino acids. Germline V CDR1 and CDR2: MDHEN, SYDVKM. The V and J ends lost 6 bases and 11 bases, in that order; junction bases with no gene match: 4.

There are a few counts of this clone. The chain employs TRBV28 and TRBJ1-1; the D is unclear. Per germline, CDR1 MDHEN and CDR2 SYDVKM. V lost 7 bases and J 4 bases, leaving 10 bases between the germline ends. The length of the CDR3 is 12 residues. In nucleotides, the CDR3 is TGTGCCAGCACTGGAGGGTTCACTGAAGCTTTCTTT. This gives the protein CASTGGFTEAFF.

The table lists this clone with a few counts. The J gene is TRBJ1-1, the V gene TRBV19; 7 positions agree with TRBD1. The length of the CDR3 is 14 residues. The V segment lost 6 bases and the J segment 0 bases; nucleotides outside the gene matches: 4. Germline V CDR1 and CDR2: LNHDA, SQIVND (reference sequence). CDR3 loop: CASSRQGMNTEAFF. The CDR3 DNA reads as TGTGCCAGTAGCCGACAGGGAATGAACACTGAAGCTTTCTTT.

Remarks on this clone: The junction differs from germline at one of its ends, possibly a read error. This rearrangement joins TRBV6-5 to TRBJ2-7, with 8 bases that match TRBD1. Per germline, CDR1 MNHEY and CDR2 SVGAGI. The CDR3 totals 12 residues. CDR3 DNA: TGTGCCAGCAGTCGCTACGGGGACAGGCTGAACTTC. The encoded protein is CASSRYGDRLNF.